This TCR beta chain appears in the sequencing data of a study of T cell responses to AZD1222 COVID-19 vaccine. Looking at the study overall: Samples with a second dose at about 4 or about 12 weeks were pooled together.

Method: immunoSEQ multiplex PCR; TCRdb's copy keeps in-frame clones and lacks some. The sample includes some 120,000 clones, about nine tenths seen only once; the top ten take 7.2%. General study points: Females made up more of the donors, who were largely white British, and clonal diversity may have come out too low. The repertoires were collected only after the peak T cell response.

For this clone: The antigen is unknown.

Per germline, CDR1 LGHNT and CDR2 FRNRAP. CDR3 length equals 19 residues. The germline V and J ends were trimmed by 7 bases and 1 base, with 28 bases remaining between them. The clonotype originates from an adult in good health. The sample was peripheral blood, taken on day 0 of AZD1222 vaccination. V is TRBV12-5 and J is TRBJ1-1, with unresolved D. CDR3 sequence: CASDYLLGAPTVENTEAFF. CDR3 sequence (DNA): TGTGCTAGTGACTACCTCCTGGGCGCCCCGACTGTTGAGAACACTGAAGCTTTCTTT. Using reference TRBV12-5 and TRBJ1-1 for the parts outside the CDR3, the full variable domain is DARVTQTPRHKVTEMGQEVTMRCQPILGHNTVFWYRQTMMQGLELLAYFRNRAPLDDSGMPKDRFSAEMPDATLATLKIQPSEPRDSAVYFCASDYLLGAPTVENTEAFFGQGTRLTVV.